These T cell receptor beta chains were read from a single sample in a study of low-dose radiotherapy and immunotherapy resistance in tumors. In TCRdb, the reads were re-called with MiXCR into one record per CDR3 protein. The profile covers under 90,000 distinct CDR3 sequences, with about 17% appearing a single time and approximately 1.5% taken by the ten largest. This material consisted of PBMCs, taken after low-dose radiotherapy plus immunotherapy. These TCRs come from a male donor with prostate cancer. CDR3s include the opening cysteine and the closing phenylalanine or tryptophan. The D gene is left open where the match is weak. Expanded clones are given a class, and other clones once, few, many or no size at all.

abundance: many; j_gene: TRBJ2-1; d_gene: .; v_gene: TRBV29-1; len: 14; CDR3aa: CSVGGQIAYNEQFF; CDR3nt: TGCAGCGTTGGTGGACAGATCGCCTACAATGAGCAGTTCTTC
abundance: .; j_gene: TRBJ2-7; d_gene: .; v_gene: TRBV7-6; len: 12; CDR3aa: CASSPGTEEQYF; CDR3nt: TGTGCCAGCAGCCCGGGAACCGAAGAGCAGTACTTC
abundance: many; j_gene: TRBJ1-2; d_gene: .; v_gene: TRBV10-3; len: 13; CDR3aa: CAISGAGGYGYTF; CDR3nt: TGTGCCATCAGCGGGGCTGGAGGCTATGGCTACACCTTC
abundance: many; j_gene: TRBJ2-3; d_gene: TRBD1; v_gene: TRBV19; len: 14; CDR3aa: CASSFARDSHTQYF; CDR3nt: TGTGCCAGTAGTTTCGCTCGGGACAGTCATACGCAGTATTTT
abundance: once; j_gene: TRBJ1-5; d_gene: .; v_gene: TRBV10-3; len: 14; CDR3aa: CAISESGGNQPQHF; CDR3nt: TGTGCCATCAGTGAGTCGGGGGGGAATCAGCCCCAGCATTTT
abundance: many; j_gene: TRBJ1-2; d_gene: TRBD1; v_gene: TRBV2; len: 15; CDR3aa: CASSEARDRGPGYTF; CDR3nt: TGTGCCAGCAGTGAAGCGCGGGACAGGGGGCCTGGCTACACCTTC
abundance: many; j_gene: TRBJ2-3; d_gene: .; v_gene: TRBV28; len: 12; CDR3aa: CASSLRTDTQYF; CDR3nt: TGTGCCAGCAGTTTACGCACAGATACGCAGTATTTT
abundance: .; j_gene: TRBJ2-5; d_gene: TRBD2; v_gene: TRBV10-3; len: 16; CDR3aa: CAISDRLAGGGETQYF; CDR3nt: TGTGCCATCAGTGATCGGCTAGCGGGAGGAGGAGAGACCCAGTACTTC
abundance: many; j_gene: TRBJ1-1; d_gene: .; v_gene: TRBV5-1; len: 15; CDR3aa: CASSATGSLDTEAFF; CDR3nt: TGCGCCAGCAGCGCCACAGGGAGCCTTGACACTGAAGCTTTCTTT
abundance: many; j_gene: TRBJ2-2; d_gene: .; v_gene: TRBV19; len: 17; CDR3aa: CASSIPLEGTNTGELFF; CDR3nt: TGTGCCAGTAGTATACCCCTCGAGGGGACGAACACCGGGGAGCTGTTTTTT
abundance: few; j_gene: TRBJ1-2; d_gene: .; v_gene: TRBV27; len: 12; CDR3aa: CASSEGGLGYTF; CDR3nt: TGTGCCAGCAGTGAGGGGGGCCTGGGCTACACCTTC
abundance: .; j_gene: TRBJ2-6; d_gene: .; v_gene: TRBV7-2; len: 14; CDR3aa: CASSFGAGANVLTF; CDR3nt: TGTGCCAGCAGCTTCGGGGCTGGGGCCAACGTCCTGACTTTC
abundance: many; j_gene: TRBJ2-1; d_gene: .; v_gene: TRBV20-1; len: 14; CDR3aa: CSAHPGVGYNEQFF; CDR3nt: TGCAGTGCTCATCCGGGAGTAGGCTACAATGAGCAGTTCTTC
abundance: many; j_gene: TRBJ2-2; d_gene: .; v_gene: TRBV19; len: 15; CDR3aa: CASSTAGANTGELFF; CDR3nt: TGTGCCAGTAGTACGGCAGGGGCGAACACCGGGGAGCTGTTTTTT
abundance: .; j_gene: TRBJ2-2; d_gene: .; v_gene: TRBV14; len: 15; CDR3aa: CASSQEHGNTGERFF; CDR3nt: TGTGCCAGCAGCCAAGAACATGGGAACACCGGGGAGCGGTTTTTT
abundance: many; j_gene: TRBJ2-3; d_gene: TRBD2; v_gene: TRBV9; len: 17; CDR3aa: CASSVRGLAGVSDTQYF; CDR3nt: TGTGCCAGCAGCGTGCGGGGACTAGCGGGAGTGTCAGATACGCAGTATTTT
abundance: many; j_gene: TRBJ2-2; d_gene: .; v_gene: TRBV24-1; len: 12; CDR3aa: CATSGDLGELFF; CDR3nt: TGTGCCACCAGCGGGGATCTGGGGGAGCTGTTTTTT
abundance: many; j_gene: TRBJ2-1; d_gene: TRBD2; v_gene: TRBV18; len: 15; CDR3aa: CASSPGLAGEGEQFF; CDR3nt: TGTGCCAGCTCACCGGGACTAGCGGGAGAGGGTGAGCAGTTCTTC
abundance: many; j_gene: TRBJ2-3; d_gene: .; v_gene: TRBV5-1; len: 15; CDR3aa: CASSSDGSGTDTQYF; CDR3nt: TGCGCCAGCAGCTCCGACGGGAGTGGGACAGATACGCAGTATTTT
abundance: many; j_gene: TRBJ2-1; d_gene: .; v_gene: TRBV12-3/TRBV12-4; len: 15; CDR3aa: CASSLGRTVNNEQFF; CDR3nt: TGTGCCAGCAGTTTAGGGAGGACTGTGAACAATGAGCAGTTCTTC
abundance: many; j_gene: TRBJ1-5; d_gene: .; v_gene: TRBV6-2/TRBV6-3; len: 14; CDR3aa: CASSPHRENQPQHF; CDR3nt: TGTGCCAGCAGTCCTCACCGGGAGAATCAGCCCCAGCATTTT
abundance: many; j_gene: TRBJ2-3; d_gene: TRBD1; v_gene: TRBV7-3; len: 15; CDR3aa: CASSFGTGSTDTQYF; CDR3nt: TGTGCCAGCAGCTTCGGGACAGGGTCTACAGATACGCAGTATTTT
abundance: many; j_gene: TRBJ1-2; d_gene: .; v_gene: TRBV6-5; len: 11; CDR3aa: CASSRRDGYTF; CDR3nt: TGTGCCAGCAGCCGCCGAGATGGCTACACCTTC
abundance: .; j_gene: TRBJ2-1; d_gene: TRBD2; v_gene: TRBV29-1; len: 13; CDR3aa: CSARSSGSNEQFF; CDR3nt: TGCAGCGCCCGATCTAGCGGGAGCAATGAGCAGTTCTTC
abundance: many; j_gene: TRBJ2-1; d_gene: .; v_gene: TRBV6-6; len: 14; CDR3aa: CASSEVGGATILFF; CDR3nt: TGTGCCAGCAGTGAAGTGGGTGGAGCCACCATATTGTTCTTC
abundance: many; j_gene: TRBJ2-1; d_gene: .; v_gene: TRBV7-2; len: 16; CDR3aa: CASSLRGRTIIDEQFF; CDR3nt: TGTGCCAGCAGCTTACGGGGGAGGACCATTATAGATGAGCAGTTCTTC
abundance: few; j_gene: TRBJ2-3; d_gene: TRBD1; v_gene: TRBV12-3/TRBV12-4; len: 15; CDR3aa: CASSRTGGVFNTQYF; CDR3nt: TGTGCCAGCAGCCGGACAGGGGGCGTCTTTAATACGCAGTATTTT
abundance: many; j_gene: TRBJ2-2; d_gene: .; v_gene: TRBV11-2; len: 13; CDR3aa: CASSLSGSGELFF; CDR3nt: TGTGCCAGCAGCTTAAGTGGCTCCGGGGAGCTGTTTTTT
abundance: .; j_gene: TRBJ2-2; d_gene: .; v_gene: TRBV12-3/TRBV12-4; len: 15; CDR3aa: CASSLTGFPKRELFF; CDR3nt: TGTGCCAGCAGTTTAACGGGCTTTCCCAAGAGGGAGCTGTTTTTT
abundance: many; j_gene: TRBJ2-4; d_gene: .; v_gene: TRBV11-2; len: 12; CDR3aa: CASSLETGIQYF; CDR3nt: TGTGCCAGCAGCTTAGAGACGGGGATTCAGTACTTC
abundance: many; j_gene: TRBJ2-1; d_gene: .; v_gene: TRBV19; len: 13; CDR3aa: CASSIGVQNEQFF; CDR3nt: TGTGCCAGTAGTATAGGAGTTCAGAATGAGCAGTTCTTC
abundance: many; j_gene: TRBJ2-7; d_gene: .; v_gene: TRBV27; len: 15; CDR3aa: CASMLVQSGTYEQYF; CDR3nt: TGTGCCAGCATGCTAGTCCAGTCTGGGACCTACGAGCAGTACTTC
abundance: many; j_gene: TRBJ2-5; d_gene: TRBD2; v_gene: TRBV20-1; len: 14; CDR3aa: CSARASGRQETQYF; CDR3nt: TGCAGTGCTAGAGCTAGCGGGAGGCAAGAGACCCAGTACTTC
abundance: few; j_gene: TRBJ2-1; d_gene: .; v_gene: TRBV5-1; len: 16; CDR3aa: CASSSGNSGINNEQFF; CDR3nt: TGCGCCAGCAGCTCAGGTAATTCTGGCATTAACAATGAGCAGTTCTTC
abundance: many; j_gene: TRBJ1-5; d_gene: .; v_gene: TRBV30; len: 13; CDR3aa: CAWSSMSNQPQHF; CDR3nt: TGTGCCTGGAGCTCTATGAGCAATCAGCCCCAGCATTTT
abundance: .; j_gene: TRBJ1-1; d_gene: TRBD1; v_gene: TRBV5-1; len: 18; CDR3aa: CASSLDGTQGSSNTEAFF; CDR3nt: TGCGCCAGCAGCTTGGACGGGACACAGGGGTCCTCGAACACTGAAGCTTTCTTT
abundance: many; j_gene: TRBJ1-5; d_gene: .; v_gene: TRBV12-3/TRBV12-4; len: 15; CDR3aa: CASSWTAGGDQPQHF; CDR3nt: TGTGCCAGCAGTTGGACGGCCGGGGGGGATCAGCCCCAGCATTTT
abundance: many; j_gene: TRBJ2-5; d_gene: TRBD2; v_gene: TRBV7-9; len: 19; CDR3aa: CASSSEGLAGGGMRETQYF; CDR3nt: TGTGCCAGCAGCTCCGAAGGCCTAGCGGGAGGGGGAATGAGGGAGACCCAGTACTTC
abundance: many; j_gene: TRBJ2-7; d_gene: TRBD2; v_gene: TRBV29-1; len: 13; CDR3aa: CSVETGSGIEQYF; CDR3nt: TGCAGCGTTGAAACAGGTAGCGGGATCGAGCAGTACTTC
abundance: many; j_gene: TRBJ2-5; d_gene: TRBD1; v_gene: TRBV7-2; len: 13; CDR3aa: CASSLRGPETQYF; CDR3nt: TGTGCCAGCAGCTTAAGGGGGCCGGAGACCCAGTACTTC
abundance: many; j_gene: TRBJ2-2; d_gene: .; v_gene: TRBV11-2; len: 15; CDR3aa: CASRTGGSNTGELFF; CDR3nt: TGTGCCAGCAGGACTGGGGGGTCGAACACCGGGGAGCTGTTTTTT
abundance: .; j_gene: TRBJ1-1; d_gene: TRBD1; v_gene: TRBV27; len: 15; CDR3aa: CASSGTGGMNTEAFF; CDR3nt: TGTGCCAGCAGTGGGACAGGGGGTATGAACACTGAAGCTTTCTTT
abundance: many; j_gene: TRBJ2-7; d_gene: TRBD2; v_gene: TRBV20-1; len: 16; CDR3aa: CSARSIGTSGSDEQYF; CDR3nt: TGCAGTGCTAGGTCAATTGGGACTAGCGGGAGCGACGAGCAGTACTTC
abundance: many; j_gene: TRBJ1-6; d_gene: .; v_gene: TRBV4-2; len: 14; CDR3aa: CASSGGQFDSPLHF; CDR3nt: TGTGCCAGCAGCGGTGGACAGTTTGATTCACCCCTCCACTTT
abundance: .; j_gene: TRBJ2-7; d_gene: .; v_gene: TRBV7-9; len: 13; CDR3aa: CASSLTQPYEQYF; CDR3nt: TGTGCCAGCAGCTTAACCCAGCCCTACGAGCAGTACTTC
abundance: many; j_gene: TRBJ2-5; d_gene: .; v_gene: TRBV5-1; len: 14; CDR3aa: CASSPGGGEETQYF; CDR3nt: TGCGCCAGCAGCCCCGGCGGGGGCGAGGAGACCCAGTACTTC
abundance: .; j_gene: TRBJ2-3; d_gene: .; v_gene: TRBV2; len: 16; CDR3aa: CASSVPRDFITDTQYF; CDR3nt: TGTGCCAGCAGTGTACCGCGGGACTTTATCACAGATACGCAGTATTTT
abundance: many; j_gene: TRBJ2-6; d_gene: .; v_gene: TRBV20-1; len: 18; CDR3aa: CSAIPVGSISSGANVLTF; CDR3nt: TGCAGTGCTATTCCAGTGGGGAGTATCAGCTCTGGGGCCAACGTCCTGACTTTC
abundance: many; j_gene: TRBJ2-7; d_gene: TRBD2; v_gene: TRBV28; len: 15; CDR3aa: CASSFQRETLDEQYF; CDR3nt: TGTGCCAGCAGTTTCCAGCGGGAGACCTTGGACGAGCAGTACTTC
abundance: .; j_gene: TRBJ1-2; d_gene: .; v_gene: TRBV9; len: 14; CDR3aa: CASSSHGGQGGYTF; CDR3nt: TGTGCCAGCAGCTCGCATGGGGGGCAAGGTGGCTACACCTTC
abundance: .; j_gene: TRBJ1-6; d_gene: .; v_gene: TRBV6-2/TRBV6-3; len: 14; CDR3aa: CASSPRTVNSPLHF; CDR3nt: TGTGCCAGCAGCCCGAGGACAGTTAATTCACCCCTCCACTTT
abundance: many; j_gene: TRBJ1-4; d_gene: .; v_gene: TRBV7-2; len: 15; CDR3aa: CASSTVVGSGEKLFF; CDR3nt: TGTGCCAGCAGCACCGTCGTGGGCTCCGGGGAAAAACTGTTTTTT
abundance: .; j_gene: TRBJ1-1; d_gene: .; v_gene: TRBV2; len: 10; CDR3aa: CASGVPEAFF; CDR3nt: TGTGCCAGCGGCGTCCCTGAAGCTTTCTTT
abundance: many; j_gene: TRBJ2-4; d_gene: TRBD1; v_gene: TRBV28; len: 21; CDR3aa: CASSQRILPGGNTLAKNIQYF; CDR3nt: TGTGCCAGCAGTCAAAGAATCCTCCCAGGGGGCAATACCCTAGCCAAAAACATTCAGTACTTC